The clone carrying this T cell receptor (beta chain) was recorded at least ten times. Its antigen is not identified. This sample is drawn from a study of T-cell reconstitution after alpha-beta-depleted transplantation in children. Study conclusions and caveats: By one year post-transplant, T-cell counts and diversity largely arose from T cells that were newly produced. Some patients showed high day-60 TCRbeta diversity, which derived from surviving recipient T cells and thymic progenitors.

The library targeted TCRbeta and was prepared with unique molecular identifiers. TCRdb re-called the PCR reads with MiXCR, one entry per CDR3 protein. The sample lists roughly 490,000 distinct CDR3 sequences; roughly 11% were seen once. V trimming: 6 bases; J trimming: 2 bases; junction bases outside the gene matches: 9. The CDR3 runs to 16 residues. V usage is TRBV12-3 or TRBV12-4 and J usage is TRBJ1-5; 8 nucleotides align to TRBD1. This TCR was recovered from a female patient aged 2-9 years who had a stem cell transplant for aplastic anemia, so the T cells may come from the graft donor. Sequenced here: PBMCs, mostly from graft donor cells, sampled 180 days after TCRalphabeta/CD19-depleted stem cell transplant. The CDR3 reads CASSPGQGRGNQPQHF. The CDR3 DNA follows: TGTGCCAGCAGCCCCGGACAGGGACGGGGCAATCAGCCCCAGCATTTT.